This T cell receptor beta chain was captured by sequencing in a study of cytomegalovirus exposure and HLA in healthy donors. Study overall: Out of about 170 million T cells, an earlier analysis found 117 million unique TCR beta sequences in total. Inside one of the first data releases sat around 85 million unique TCRs taken from HLA-typed donors. Whole-study results and caveats: An apparent linkage of common viral pathogens to several of the most significant clusters emerged in a later analysis. The only immune exposure information that was available was CMV serostatus.

The germline V gene encodes CDR1 MGHDK and CDR2 SYGVNS. Trimming took 4 bases from V and 7 from J; bases not matched to a gene: 9. The CDR3 has 15 residues. Remarks on this clone: No antigen is known for it.

PCR primers comprised 60 Vbeta and 13 Jbeta primers. Clones were sequenced by immunoSEQ multiplex PCR, and TCRdb holds only the in-frame ones, with some missing. The table includes nearly 95,000 clones, 63% detected once. The rearrangement joins TRBV25-1 to TRBJ2-1; TRBD1 matches at 8 bases. Sequenced: PBMCs. The TCR sequence derives from a woman in her thirties in good health and CMV-seronegative. Here the CDR3 DNA reads TGTGCCAGCAGTGTACCGGGACAGGAAAAGAATGAGCAGTTCTTC. Protein sequence: CASSVPGQEKNEQFF.